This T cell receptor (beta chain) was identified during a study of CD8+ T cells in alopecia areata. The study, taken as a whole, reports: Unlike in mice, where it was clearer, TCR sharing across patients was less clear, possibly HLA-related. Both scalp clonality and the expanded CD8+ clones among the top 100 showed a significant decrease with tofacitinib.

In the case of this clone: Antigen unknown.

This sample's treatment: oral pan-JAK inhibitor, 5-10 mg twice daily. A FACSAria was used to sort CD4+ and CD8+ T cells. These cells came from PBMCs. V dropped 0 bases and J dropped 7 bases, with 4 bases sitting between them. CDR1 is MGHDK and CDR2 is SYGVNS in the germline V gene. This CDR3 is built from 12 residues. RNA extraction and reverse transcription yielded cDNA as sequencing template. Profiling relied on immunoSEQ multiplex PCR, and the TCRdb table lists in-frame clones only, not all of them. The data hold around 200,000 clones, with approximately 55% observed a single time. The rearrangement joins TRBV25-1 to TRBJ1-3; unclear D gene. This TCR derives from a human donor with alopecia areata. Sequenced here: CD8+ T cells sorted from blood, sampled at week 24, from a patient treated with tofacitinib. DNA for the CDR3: TGTGCCAGCAGTGAATATACCAACACCATATATTTT. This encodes CASSEYTNTIYF.